Included here is one T cell receptor (beta chain) sequence, with context. This specimen comes from a study of T cell changes during pregnancy in multiple sclerosis. This CDR3 is built from 13 residues. CDR1 and CDR2 from the germline V gene are SGHVS and FQNEAQ. Deletions cut 6 bases from V and 3 bases from J, with 9 bases between. The data were produced by immunoSEQ multiplex PCR, yet TCRdb's version contains in-frame clones alone and is incomplete. The sample yields 70,000 to 100,000 clones, 85% to 95% seen once. The chain has TRBV7-8 and TRBJ1-3; D is undetermined. This TCR came from a female donor in good health, enrolled as a control in a pregnancy study. This specimen consisted of peripheral blood, obtained in the third trimester of pregnancy. CDR3 protein: CASSRRDGNTIYF. DNA of the CDR3: TGTGCCAGCAGTCGGAGAGATGGAAACACCATATATTTT.